Listed below are T cell receptor beta chains from one sample, sequenced in a study of Graves' ophthalmopathy and Graves' hyperthyroidism. MiXCR, run by TCRdb on the multiplex PCR reads, gives a single entry per CDR3 protein. Among 500,000 to 800,000 distinct CDR3 sequences listed, roughly 39% were seen once. Material for sequencing was peripheral blood. The receptors originated from an adult man with Graves' ophthalmopathy. The CDR3 runs from the conserved cysteine through the conserved F or W. A D gene is named only where the DNA matches it firmly. Clone size is not always given. Where it is, it says once, few, many or a class for expanded clones.

D gene	J gene	V gene	clone size	CDR3 protein	CDR3 DNA
NA	TRBJ2-5	TRBV13	NA	CASSDPRGGETQYF	TGTGCCAGCAGCGATCCCAGGGGCGGGGAGACCCAGTACTTC
NA	TRBJ1-4	TRBV19	many	CASSMTGTTTNEKLFF	TGTGCCAGTAGTATGACTGGGACAACAACTAATGAAAAACTGTTTTTT
TRBD1	TRBJ1-4	TRBV25-1	NA	CASSSTGTGDEKLFF	TGTGCCAGCAGTTCAACCGGGACAGGGGATGAAAAACTGTTTTTT
TRBD1	TRBJ1-2	TRBV6-5	few	CASSYSYTGDGYTF	TGTGCCAGCAGTTACTCCTATACAGGGGATGGCTACACCTTC
NA	TRBJ1-6	TRBV6-6	many	CASSPEAGPNSPLHF	TGTGCCAGCAGCCCGGAAGCAGGGCCTAATTCACCCCTCCACTTT
NA	TRBJ1-5	TRBV19	few	CASTNEKRNSNQPQHF	TGTGCCAGTACCAATGAGAAGAGGAATAGCAATCAGCCCCAGCATTTT
TRBD2	TRBJ2-5	TRBV10-3	NA	CASSYRFGAGGRETQYF	TGTGCCAGCAGTTACCGGTTCGGCGCGGGAGGGCGAGAGACCCAGTACTTC
NA	TRBJ1-5	TRBV6-2/TRBV6-3	many	CASQDRPSNQPQHF	TGTGCCAGTCAAGACAGGCCTAGCAATCAGCCCCAGCATTTT
NA	TRBJ1-2	TRBV7-7	many	CASSPLTGNYGYTF	TGTGCTAGCAGCCCCCTTACAGGGAACTATGGCTACACCTTC
TRBD1	TRBJ2-7	TRBV7-9	many	CASSPIRDRRSYEQYF	TGTGCCAGCAGCCCGATCCGGGACAGGAGGTCCTACGAGCAGTACTTC
TRBD1	TRBJ1-2	TRBV6-1	many	CASSEALTGADNYGYTF	TGTGCCAGCAGTGAAGCCTTGACAGGGGCCGATAACTATGGCTACACCTTC
NA	TRBJ1-5	TRBV6-2/TRBV6-3	few	CASRRARNQPQHF	TGTGCCAGCAGACGGGCCCGTAATCAGCCCCAGCATTTT
TRBD1	TRBJ1-2	TRBV10-3	many	CATTPGQGVDYGYTF	TGTGCCACAACGCCAGGACAGGGGGTTGACTATGGCTACACCTTC
NA	TRBJ1-1	TRBV7-2	many	CASSLVAQANTEAFF	TGTGCCAGCAGCTTAGTTGCGCAGGCGAACACTGAAGCTTTCTTT
NA	TRBJ2-6	TRBV25-1	NA	CASLHRVPGANVLTF	TGTGCCAGCCTACACAGGGTCCCTGGGGCCAACGTCCTGACTTTC
TRBD1	TRBJ1-2	TRBV7-9	many	CASSLAGDRGWDGYTF	TGTGCCAGCAGCTTAGCGGGAGACAGGGGATGGGACGGCTACACCTTC
NA	TRBJ1-4	TRBV24-1	many	CATSDPPRVKSNEKLFF	TGTGCCACCAGTGACCCACCGAGGGTTAAGAGCAATGAAAAACTGTTTTTT
NA	TRBJ2-2	TRBV5-1	many	CASSPGRTGTGELFF	TGCGCCAGCAGTCCCGGACGGACGGGCACCGGGGAGCTGTTTTTT
NA	TRBJ1-1	TRBV19	NA	CAWGKQVHTEAFF	TGTGCCTGGGGAAAACAGGTCCACACTGAAGCTTTCTTT